The source of this TCR beta chain is a study of PD-1 blockade in classical Hodgkin lymphoma. A note on this clone: The antigen is not known.

Brentuximab vedotin exposure varied, and every patient relapsed after autologous stem cell transplantation. Germline-derived CDR1 and CDR2 are SGHTS and YDEGEE. V lost 2 bases and J 1 base, leaving 12 bases between the germline ends. The CDR3 has 15 residues. Repertoires were generated with immunoSEQ multiplex PCR, while TCRdb's copy carries only in-frame clones and drops some. The data show some 10,000 clones, with 70% to 85% seen just once and about 5% held by the top ten. The study, taken as a whole, reports: In CD4+ cells, TCR diversity went up significantly by C4D1, but in CD8+ cells it did not. Possible causes of repertoire differences, disease activity or prior therapy, remain undefined.

The TCR comes from a human donor with classical Hodgkin lymphoma. This sample comprised peripheral blood mononuclear cells (PBMCs), obtained before the second cycle of nivolumab. V usage is TRBV5-8 and J usage is TRBJ2-5, with D maybe TRBD2 (6 bases). The CDR3 sequence is CASSLSGLPQETQYF. CDR3 bases: TGTGCCAGCAGCTTATCGGGACTCCCCCAAGAGACCCAGTACTTC.